These 32 T cell receptor beta chains came from one sample sequenced in a study of T cell repertoires in cytomegalovirus infection. Antigens for these TCRs are unknown. TCRdb passed the reads through MiXCR, listing each CDR3 protein once. The sample has roughly 860,000 distinct CDR3 sequences; approximately 29% are singletons. The sample was cultured CD8+ T cells from PBMCs, taken from culture after CMV antigen stimulation. Receptors were obtained from a human donor in good health (CMV status not recorded). Some clones in this sample may be carry-over from other donors' samples.

This clonotype was found a few times. The chain links TRBV12-3 or TRBV12-4 to TRBJ2-6; tentatively, D is TRBD1 (5 bases). Trimming took off 8 bases at V and 0 bases at J, with 17 bases between the two ends. The CDR3 is made up of 17 amino acids. In DNA, the CDR3 is TGTGCCAGCGCCCTGGACATACGGTTCTCTGGGGCCAACGTCCTGACTTTC. It yields the protein CASALDIRFSGANVLTF.

As to this clonotype: The junction differs from germline at one of its ends, possibly a read error. Written as DNA, the CDR3 is TGTGCCTGCAGCTTAAGGACAGATAATGAAAAACTGTTTTTT. The encoded protein is CACSLRTDNEKLFF. The V call is TRBV7-8, the J call TRBJ1-4; the D gene is possibly TRBD1 (6 bases). Germline lookup yields CDR1 SGHVS and CDR2 FQNEAQ. The CDR3 covers 14 residues.

V gene TRBV5-5 combines with J gene TRBJ2-7; 9 bases align to TRBD1. With V trimmed by 4 bases and J by 3 bases, 11 bases remained unmatched. This CDR3 contains 16 residues. The germline V gene encodes CDR1 SGHKS and CDR2 YYEKEE (reference sequence). Written as DNA, the CDR3 is TGTGCCAGCAGCGGCATGACAGGGGGTAACAGCTACGAGCAGTACTTC. Protein sequence: CASSGMTGGNSYEQYF. The complete variable domain, with remaining parts taken from reference TRBV5-5 and TRBJ2-7, reads DAGVTQSPTHLIKTRGQQVTLRCSPISGHKSVSWYQQVLGQGPQFIFQYYEKEERGRGNFPDRFSARQFPNYSSELNVNALLLGDSALYLCASSGMTGGNSYEQYFGPGTRLTVT.

The V and J genes are TRBV6-6 and TRBJ2-5; D uncertain. The V end was cut by 0 bases, the J end by 2 bases, with 7 bases between. The CDR3 runs 14 residues. The V gene's germline CDR1 is MNHNY and CDR2 SVGAGI (reference sequence). The CDR3 DNA follows: TGTGCCAGCAGTTACTCCCTCCCACAAGAGACCCAGTACTTC. Translation: CASSYSLPQETQYF.

The gene calls are TRBV7-9 and TRBJ1-2; no clear D. Germline V gene sequence: CDR1 SEHNR, CDR2 FQNEAQ (reference sequence). The germline V and J ends were trimmed by 2 bases and 2 bases, with 9 bases remaining between them. The CDR3 has 14 residues. DNA for the CDR3: TGTGCCAGCAGCTTACCTGGAAACAACTATGGCTACACCTTC. This gives the protein CASSLPGNNYGYTF.

This sequence joins TRBV7-9 and TRBJ1-3; no clear D gene. This CDR3 has 18 amino acids. The germline V and J ends were trimmed by 4 bases and 7 bases, with 26 bases remaining between them. Germline CDR1 reads SEHNR; CDR2 reads FQNEAQ (reference sequence). This CDR3 is CASSSSETIWEGRNTIYF. The CDR3 nucleotides are TGTGCCAGCAGCTCCTCAGAGACGATTTGGGAGGGTAGGAACACCATATATTTT.

The rearrangement uses TRBV12-3 or TRBV12-4 and TRBJ1-2; 9 bases align to TRBD1. With V trimmed by 3 bases and J by 7 bases, 6 bases remained unmatched. CDR3 size: 14 residues. The CDR3 spells CASSLAGTGFGYTF. The DNA of the CDR3 is TGTGCCAGCAGTTTGGCGGGGACAGGGTTTGGCTACACCTTC.

The gene calls are TRBV7-6 and TRBJ1-2; 10 bases are a match to TRBD1. V was clipped by 5 bases and J by 8 bases; unmatched bases: 5. This CDR3 comprises 13 residues. Looked up from germline, CDR1 is SGHVS and CDR2 is FNYEAQ. The CDR3 DNA is TGTGCCAGCAGCCTCGACAGGGGGCAAGGCTACACCTTC. This gives the protein CASSLDRGQGYTF.

Points on this clonotype: Relative to the germline gene, one junction end is altered; a read error may explain this. The rearrangement uses TRBV7-6 and TRBJ1-6; 7 bases line up with TRBD1. The germline V gene encodes CDR1 SGHVS and CDR2 FNYEAQ. This CDR3 contains 12 residues. The CDR3 reads CTSSLADRILHF. CDR3 in DNA: TGTACCAGCAGCTTAGCGGACAGGATCCTCCACTTT.

The J gene is TRBJ2-7, the V gene TRBV6-6; 7 bases map to TRBD1. Germline V CDR1 and CDR2: MNHNY, SVGAGI (reference sequence). Trimming at V came to 10 bases and at J to 1 base, leaving 7 bases not matched to a gene. The CDR3 is 13 amino acids. CDR3 amino acids: CAINRGLSYEQYF. In DNA form, the CDR3 reads TGTGCCATTAACAGGGGCCTATCCTACGAGCAGTACTTC.

This clonotype appeared many times. The chain links TRBV12-3 or TRBV12-4 to TRBJ1-2; D may be TRBD1 (5 bases). Trimming pared 1 base from V and 8 bases from J, leaving 11 bases between. The CDR3 loop spans 13 amino acids. CDR3 region: CASSLEGPPGYTF. Written as DNA, the CDR3 is TGTGCCAGCAGTTTAGAGGGGCCCCCGGGCTACACCTTC.

This clonotype has just a few counts. The V call is TRBV7-9, the J call TRBJ1-2; D is possibly TRBD1 (5 bases). This CDR3 is built from 14 residues. Per the germline V gene, CDR1 is SEHNR and CDR2 is FQNEAQ (reference sequence). V was pared by 1 base and J by 8 bases, with 14 bases between. The CDR3 is CASSLGTAGKGYTF. The CDR3 DNA follows: TGTGCCAGCAGCTTAGGAACGGCAGGGAAGGGCTACACCTTC.

The chain has TRBV20-1 and TRBJ2-2, with 13 positions matching TRBD2. CDR1 and CDR2 (germline): DFQATT, SNEGSKA (reference sequence). This CDR3 region has 18 residues. V dropped 1 base and J dropped 4; count of bases not matched to a gene: 9. CDR3 coding DNA: TGCAGTGCTAGAGGTTTACTAGCGGGGGGGCAGGGCACCGGGGAGCTGTTTTTT. It yields the protein CSARGLLAGGQGTGELFF.

The genes are TRBV9 and TRBJ2-2; D remains unclear. V lost 0 bases, J lost 4 bases, and 7 bases lay in between. Per germline, CDR1 SGDLS and CDR2 YYNGEE. The CDR3 is made up of 14 amino acids. The CDR3 protein is CASSVVETTGELFF. DNA for the CDR3: TGTGCCAGCAGCGTAGTGGAAACCACCGGGGAGCTGTTTTTT.

Ten or more counts support this clonotype. V usage is TRBV7-6 and J usage is TRBJ2-3; 9 bases align to TRBD2. Germline CDR1 and CDR2: SGHVS and FNYEAQ. There are 16 residues in the CDR3. Losses at the gene ends were 4 bases for V and 1 base for J; bases not matched to a gene: 6. CDR3 bases: TGTGCCAGCAGCTACCCTAGCGGGGTCGGCACAGATACGCAGTATTTT. Translated, it gives CASSYPSGVGTDTQYF.

This clonotype was seen a few times. V is TRBV2 and J is TRBJ1-1; tentative D call: TRBD1 (5 bases). The length of the CDR3 is 11 residues. The V end was cut by 11 bases, the J end by 5 bases, with 12 bases between. CDR1 is SNHLY and CDR2 is FYNNEI in the germline V gene. The CDR3 DNA is TGTGCCCCCGAAAAGGGGACTGAAGCTTTCTTT. Its protein is CAPEKGTEAFF.

A few counts support this clonotype. This sequence joins TRBV7-9 and TRBJ1-1; D perhaps matches TRBD1 (5 bases). Per germline, CDR1 SEHNR and CDR2 FQNEAQ (reference sequence). V lost 1 base to trimming and J lost 5 bases, with 11 bases between them. This CDR3 has 14 residues. CDR3: CASSLGGIRTEAFF. In DNA form, the CDR3 reads TGTGCCAGCAGCTTAGGGGGGATTAGAACTGAAGCTTTCTTT.

The gene calls are TRBV7-9 and TRBJ1-4, with D perhaps matching TRBD1 (5 bases). V was pared by 1 base and J by 4 bases, with 7 bases between. Germline lookup yields CDR1 SEHNR and CDR2 FQNEAQ (reference sequence). The CDR3 extends over 14 amino acids. The DNA for the CDR3 is TGTGCCAGCAGCTTAGAACAGGTTAATGAAAAACTGTTTTTT. Protein: CASSLEQVNEKLFF.

The CDR3 sequence is CASSLSVGSNGYTF. CDR3 nucleotide sequence: TGTGCCAGCAGTTTAAGTGTCGGATCAAATGGCTACACCTTC. The V call is TRBV27, the J call TRBJ1-2, with D uncertain. The length of the CDR3 is 14 residues. The germline CDR1 and CDR2 sequences are MNHEY and SMNVEV (reference sequence). V lost 2 bases and J lost 6, with 13 bases in between.

This clonotype occurred a few times. The chain combines TRBV4-1 with TRBJ2-7; D uncertain. CDR3 length equals 13 residues. In germline, CDR1 is MGHRA, CDR2 YSYEKL. V was shortened by 0 bases and J by 7 bases, with 10 bases between the two germline ends. Here the CDR3 reads CASSQEWLGEQYF. In DNA form, the CDR3 reads TGCGCCAGCAGCCAAGAGTGGCTGGGTGAGCAGTACTTC.

J is TRBJ2-7 and V is TRBV18; unclear D gene. V was trimmed by 3 bases and J by 3 bases, leaving 6 bases between them. The CDR3 sequence is 12 residues long. Germline V CDR1 and CDR2: KGHSH, LQKENI. DNA of the CDR3: TGTGCCAGCTCACCGGATTTCTACGAGCAGTACGTC. Protein sequence: CASSPDFYEQYV.

The chain joins TRBV14 to TRBJ2-4; perhaps TRBD2 as D (5 bases). V was clipped by 0 bases and J by 3 bases, with 12 bases between them. Germline assignment: CDR1 SGHDN and CDR2 FVKESK. This CDR3 is 16 amino acids long. In nucleotides, the CDR3 is TGTGCCAGCAGCCAAGATGAGGGAATAGGCAAAAACATTCAGTACTTC. It yields the protein CASSQDEGIGKNIQYF.

V is TRBV5-5 and J is TRBJ2-1; 10 positions agree with TRBD2. Germline CDR1 SGHKS, CDR2 YYEKEE (reference sequence). The J segment lost 2 bases and the V segment lost 1 base, leaving 6 bases of the junction unmatched. The CDR3 sequence is 17 residues long. The CDR3 DNA reads TGTGCCAGCAGCTTGTGGGAGCGGGGGGGCCCCTACAATGAGCAGTTCTTC. This translates into CASSLWERGGPYNEQFF.

This clonotype was observed a few times. This sequence joins TRBV2 and TRBJ1-4; D uncertain. Trimming took 7 bases from V and 5 from J, leaving 17 bases between them. CDR3 length equals 15 residues. In germline, CDR1 is SNHLY, CDR2 FYNNEI. CDR3: CASTINSRVNEKLFF. The CDR3 DNA follows: TGTGCCAGCACCATTAATTCGCGGGTAAATGAAAAACTGTTTTTT. Full variable domain (remainder filled in from reference TRBV2 and TRBJ1-4): EPEVTQTPSHQVTQMGQEVILRCVPISNHLYFYWYRQILGQKVEFLVSFYNNEISEKSEIFDDQFSVERPDGSNFTLKIRSTKLEDSAMYFCASTINSRVNEKLFFGSGTQLSVL.

The chain uses TRBV12-3 or TRBV12-4 and TRBJ2-7, with 7 bases identical to TRBD2. This CDR3 is 14 amino acids long. J was trimmed by 3 bases and V by 3 bases; bases with no gene match: 5. CDR3 amino acids: CASSFGAGDYEQYF. The CDR3 bases are TGTGCCAGCAGTTTTGGGGCGGGGGACTACGAGCAGTACTTC.

Remarks on this clonotype: Because it lacks the conserved phenylalanine or tryptophan at the end, this CDR3 is likely a read error. This rearrangement joins TRBV7-9 to TRBJ1-1; 8 bases agree with TRBD1. The CDR3 has 14 residues. The germline CDR1 and CDR2 sequences are SEHNR and FQNEAQ (reference sequence). The V segment lost 5 bases and the J segment 6 bases; nucleotides outside the gene matches: 8. The CDR3 reads CASSPPGGWSEAFL. CDR3 coding DNA: TGTGCCAGCAGCCCGCCAGGGGGCTGGTCTGAAGCTTTCCTT.

This clonotype has more than one count but fewer than ten. J is TRBJ1-2 and V is TRBV19; TRBD1 agrees at 7 bases. Trimming at V came to 3 bases and at J to 5 bases, leaving 0 bases not matched to a gene. The CDR3 length is 12 residues. The germline CDR1 and CDR2 sequences are LNHDA and SQIVND (reference sequence). The DNA of the CDR3 is TGTGCCAGTAGTATGGGACAGTATGGCTACACCTTC. Translation gives CASSMGQYGYTF.

This clonotype turned up a few times. The rearrangement links TRBV20-1 to TRBJ2-1, with D tentatively TRBD2 (6 bases). Germline CDR1 and CDR2: DFQATT and SNEGSKA (reference sequence). The length of the CDR3 is 14 residues. The CDR3 loop is CSAGRMSSYNEQFF. The CDR3 DNA sequence: TGCAGCGCGGGGAGGATGAGCTCCTACAATGAGCAGTTCTTC.

This chain links TRBV24-1 with TRBJ2-1; 11 bases are a match to TRBD1. This CDR3 region has 14 residues. The trim removed 8 bases at V and 7 bases at J, leaving 6 bases unmatched. Germline CDR1 and CDR2: KGHDR and SFDVKD. The CDR3 here is CATTPGQGVNEQFF. As DNA, the CDR3 is TGTGCCACCACACCGGGACAGGGGGTGAATGAGCAGTTCTTC.

The V call is TRBV27, the J call TRBJ1-2, with D possibly matching TRBD1 (5 bases). Germline-derived CDR1 and CDR2 are MNHEY and SMNVEV (reference sequence). The CDR3 is 13 amino acids. V was shortened by 3 bases and J by 6 bases, with 11 bases between the two germline ends. The CDR3 spells CASSFGPQDGYTF. The CDR3, as DNA: TGTGCCAGCAGTTTCGGGCCACAGGATGGCTACACCTTC.

This chain connects TRBV20-1 to TRBJ1-3; D remains ambiguous. Trimming took 0 bases from V and 0 from J, leaving 12 bases between them. CDR3 length equals 16 residues. Germline CDR1 DFQATT, CDR2 SNEGSKA (reference sequence). The CDR3 region has the DNA TGCAGTGCTAGAGATCCGGGAGGTTTCTCTGGAAACACCATATATTTT. Residues: CSARDPGGFSGNTIYF.

The genes are TRBV19 and TRBJ2-1; D assignment may be TRBD1 or TRBD2 (6 bases each). The V end was cut by 1 base, the J end by 3 bases, with 10 bases between. Germline lookup yields CDR1 LNHDA and CDR2 SQIVND (reference sequence). The CDR3 is 15 residues long. The CDR3 bases are TGTGCCAGTAGTATAGGGGGGGCTCGCTACAATGAGCAGTTCTTC. It encodes CASSIGGARYNEQFF.